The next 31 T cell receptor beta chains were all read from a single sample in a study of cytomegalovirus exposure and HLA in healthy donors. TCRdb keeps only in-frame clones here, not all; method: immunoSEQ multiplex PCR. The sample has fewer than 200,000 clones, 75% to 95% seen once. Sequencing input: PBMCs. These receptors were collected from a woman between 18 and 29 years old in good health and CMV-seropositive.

CDR3 residues: CASRSRDRGHNEQFF. The CDR3 bases are TGTGCCAGCAGATCTAGGGACAGGGGTCACAATGAGCAGTTCTTC. The chain has TRBV6-5 and TRBJ2-1, with 10 bases fitting TRBD1. This CDR3 region has 15 residues. J lost 5 bases, V lost 6 bases, and 7 bases had no gene match. Germline V gene lookup returns CDR1 MNHEY and CDR2 SVGAGI.

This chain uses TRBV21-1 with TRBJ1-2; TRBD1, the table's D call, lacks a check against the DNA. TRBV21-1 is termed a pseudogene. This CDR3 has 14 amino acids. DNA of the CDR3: TGTGCCAGCAGCAAGGCGACACCAGTTGAGAGCTACACCTTC. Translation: CASSKATPVESYTF.

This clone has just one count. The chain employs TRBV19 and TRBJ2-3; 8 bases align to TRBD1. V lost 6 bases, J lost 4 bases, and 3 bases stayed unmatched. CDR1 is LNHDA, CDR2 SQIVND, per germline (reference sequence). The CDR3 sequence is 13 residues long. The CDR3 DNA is TGTGCCAGTAGGGGGACAGGTGCAGATACGCAGTATTTT. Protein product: CASRGTGADTQYF.

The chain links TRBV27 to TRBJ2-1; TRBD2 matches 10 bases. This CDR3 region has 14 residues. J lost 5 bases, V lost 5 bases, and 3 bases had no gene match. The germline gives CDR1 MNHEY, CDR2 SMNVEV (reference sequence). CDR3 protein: CASSPLAGDNEQFF. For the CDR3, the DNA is TGTGCCAGCAGTCCCCTAGCGGGAGACAATGAGCAGTTCTTC.

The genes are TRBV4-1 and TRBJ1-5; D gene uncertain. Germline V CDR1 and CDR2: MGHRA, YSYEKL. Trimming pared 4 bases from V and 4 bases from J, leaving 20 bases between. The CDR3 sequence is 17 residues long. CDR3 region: CASSRDPAGRTNQPQHF. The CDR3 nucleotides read TGCGCCAGCAGCCGCGACCCCGCGGGGAGGACTAATCAGCCCCAGCATTTT.

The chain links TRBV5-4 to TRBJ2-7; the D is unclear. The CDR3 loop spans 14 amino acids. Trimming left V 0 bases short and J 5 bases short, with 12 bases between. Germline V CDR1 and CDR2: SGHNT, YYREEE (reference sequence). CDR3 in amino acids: CASSLETEIHEQYF. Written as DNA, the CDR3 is TGTGCCAGCAGCTTGGAGACGGAGATCCACGAGCAGTACTTC.

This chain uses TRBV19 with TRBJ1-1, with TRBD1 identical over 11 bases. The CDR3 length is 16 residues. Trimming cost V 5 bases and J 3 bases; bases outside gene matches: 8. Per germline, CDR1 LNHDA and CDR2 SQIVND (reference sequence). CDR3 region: CASSLRTGGVDTEAFF. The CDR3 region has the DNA TGTGCCAGTAGTCTCCGGACAGGGGGCGTGGACACTGAAGCTTTCTTT.

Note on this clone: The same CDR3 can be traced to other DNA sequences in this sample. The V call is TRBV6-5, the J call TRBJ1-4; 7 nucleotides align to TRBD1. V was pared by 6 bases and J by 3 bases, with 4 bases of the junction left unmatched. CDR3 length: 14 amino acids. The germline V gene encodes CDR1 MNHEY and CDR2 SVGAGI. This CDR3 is CASRGTASNEKLFF. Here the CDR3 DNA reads TGTGCCAGCAGGGGGACAGCCTCTAATGAAAAACTGTTTTTT.

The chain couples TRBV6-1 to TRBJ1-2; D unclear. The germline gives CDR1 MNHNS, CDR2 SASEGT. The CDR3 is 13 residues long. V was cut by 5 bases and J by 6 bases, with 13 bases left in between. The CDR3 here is CASSLERGHGYTF. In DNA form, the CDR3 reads TGTGCCAGCAGTCTCGAGCGAGGGCATGGCTACACCTTC.

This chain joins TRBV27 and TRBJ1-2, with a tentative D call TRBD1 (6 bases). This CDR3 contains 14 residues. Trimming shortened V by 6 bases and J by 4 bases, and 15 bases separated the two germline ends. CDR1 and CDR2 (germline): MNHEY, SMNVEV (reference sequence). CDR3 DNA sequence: TGTGCCAGCAGCTCAACAGGGATAAGCTATGGCTACACCTTC. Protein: CASSSTGISYGYTF.

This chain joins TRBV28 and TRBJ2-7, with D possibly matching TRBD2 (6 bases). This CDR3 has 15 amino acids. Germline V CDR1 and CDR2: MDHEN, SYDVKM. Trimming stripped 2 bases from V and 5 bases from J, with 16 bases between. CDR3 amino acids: CASSLGGTAAHEQYF. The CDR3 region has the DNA TGTGCCAGCAGTTTAGGTGGGACTGCTGCCCACGAGCAGTACTTC.

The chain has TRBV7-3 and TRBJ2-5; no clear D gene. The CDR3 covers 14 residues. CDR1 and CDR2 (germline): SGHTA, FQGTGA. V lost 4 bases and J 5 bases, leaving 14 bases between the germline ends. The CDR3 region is CASSSSGSGETQYF. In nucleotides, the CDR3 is TGTGCCAGCAGCTCCAGTGGGTCGGGTGAGACCCAGTACTTC.

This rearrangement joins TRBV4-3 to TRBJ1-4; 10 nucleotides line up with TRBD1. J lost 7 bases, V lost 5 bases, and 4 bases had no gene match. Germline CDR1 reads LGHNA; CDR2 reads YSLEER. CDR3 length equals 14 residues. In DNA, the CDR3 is TGCGCCAGCAGCTCGGGACAGGGGAGTGAAAAACTGTTTTTT. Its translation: CASSSGQGSEKLFF.

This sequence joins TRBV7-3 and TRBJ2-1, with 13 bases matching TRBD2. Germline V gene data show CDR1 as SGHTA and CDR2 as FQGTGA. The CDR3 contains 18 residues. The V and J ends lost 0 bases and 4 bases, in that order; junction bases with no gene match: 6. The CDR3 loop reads CASSLTITGLAGYNEQFF. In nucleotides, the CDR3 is TGTGCCAGCAGCTTAACGATTACGGGACTAGCGGGGTACAATGAGCAGTTCTTC.

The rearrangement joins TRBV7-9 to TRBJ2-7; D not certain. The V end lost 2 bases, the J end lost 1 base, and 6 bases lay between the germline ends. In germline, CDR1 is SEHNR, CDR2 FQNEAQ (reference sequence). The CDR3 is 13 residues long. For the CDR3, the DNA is TGTGCCAGCAGCTTAACAAATTCCTACGAGCAGTACTTC. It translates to CASSLTNSYEQYF.

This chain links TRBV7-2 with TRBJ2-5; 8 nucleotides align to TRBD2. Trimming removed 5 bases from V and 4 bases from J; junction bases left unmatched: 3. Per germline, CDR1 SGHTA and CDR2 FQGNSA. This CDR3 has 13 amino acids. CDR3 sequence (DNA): TGTGCCAGCAGCCGAAGCGGGAGAGAGACCCAGTACTTC. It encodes CASSRSGRETQYF.

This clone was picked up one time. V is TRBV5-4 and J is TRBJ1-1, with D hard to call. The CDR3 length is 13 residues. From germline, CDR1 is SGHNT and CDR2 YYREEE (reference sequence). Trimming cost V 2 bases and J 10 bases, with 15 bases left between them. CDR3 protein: CASSFERAWGAFF. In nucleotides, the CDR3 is TGTGCCAGCAGCTTTGAGAGGGCTTGGGGAGCTTTCTTT.

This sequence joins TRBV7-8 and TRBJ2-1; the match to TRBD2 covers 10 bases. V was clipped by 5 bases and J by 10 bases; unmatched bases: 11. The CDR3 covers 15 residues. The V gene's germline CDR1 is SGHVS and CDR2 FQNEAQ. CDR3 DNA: TGTGCCAGCAGCCAGACTAGCGGGCTCACGGAAGAGCAGTTCTTC. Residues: CASSQTSGLTEEQFF.

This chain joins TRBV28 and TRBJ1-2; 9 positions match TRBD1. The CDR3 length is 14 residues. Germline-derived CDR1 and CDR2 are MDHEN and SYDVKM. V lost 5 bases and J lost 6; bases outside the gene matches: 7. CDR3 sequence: CASSAGTGRDGYTF. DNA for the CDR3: TGTGCCAGCAGTGCGGGGACAGGGCGGGATGGCTACACCTTC.

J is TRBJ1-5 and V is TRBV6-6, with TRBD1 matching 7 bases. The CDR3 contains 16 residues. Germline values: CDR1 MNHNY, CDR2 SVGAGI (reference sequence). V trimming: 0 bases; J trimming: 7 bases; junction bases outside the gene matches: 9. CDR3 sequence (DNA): TGTGCCAGCAGTTACTCGAATCAGGGGGTAGGGCAGCCCCAGCATTTT. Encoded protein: CASSYSNQGVGQPQHF.

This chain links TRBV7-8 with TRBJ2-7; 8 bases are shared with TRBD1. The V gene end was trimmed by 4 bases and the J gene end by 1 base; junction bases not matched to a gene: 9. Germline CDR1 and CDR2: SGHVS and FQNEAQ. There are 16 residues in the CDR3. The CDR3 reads CASSWERTGISYEQYF. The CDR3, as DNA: TGTGCCAGCAGCTGGGAGAGGACAGGGATATCCTACGAGCAGTACTTC.

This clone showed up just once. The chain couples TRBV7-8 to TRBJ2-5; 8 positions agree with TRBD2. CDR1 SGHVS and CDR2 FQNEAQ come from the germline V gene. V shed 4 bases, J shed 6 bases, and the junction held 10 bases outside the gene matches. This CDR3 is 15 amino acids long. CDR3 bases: TGTGCCAGCAGCTCAACGGGCGGGGGGTTAAAGACCCAGTACTTC. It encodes CASSSTGGGLKTQYF.

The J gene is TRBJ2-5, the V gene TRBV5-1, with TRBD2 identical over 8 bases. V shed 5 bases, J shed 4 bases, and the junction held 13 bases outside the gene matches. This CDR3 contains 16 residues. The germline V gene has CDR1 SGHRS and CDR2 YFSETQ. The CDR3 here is CASRPTGREGPETQYF. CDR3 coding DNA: TGCGCCAGCAGACCAACAGGTCGGGAGGGCCCAGAGACCCAGTACTTC.

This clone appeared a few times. CDR3 residues: CASSSQRLGGTDTQYF. CDR3 sequence (DNA): TGTGCCAGTAGTAGCCAGCGGTTAGGAGGCACAGATACGCAGTATTTT. This chain joins TRBV19 and TRBJ2-3; D may be TRBD2 (5 bases). The CDR3 consists of 16 residues. Germline V gives CDR1 LNHDA, CDR2 SQIVND (reference sequence). Trimming stripped 4 bases from V and 1 base from J, with 15 bases between.

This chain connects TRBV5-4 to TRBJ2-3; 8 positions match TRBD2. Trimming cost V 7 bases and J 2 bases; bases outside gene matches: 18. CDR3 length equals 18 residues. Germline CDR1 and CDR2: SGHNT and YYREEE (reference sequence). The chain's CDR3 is CASGRSRALAGHTDTQYF. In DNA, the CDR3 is TGTGCCAGCGGGAGGTCAAGGGCATTAGCGGGGCACACAGATACGCAGTATTTT. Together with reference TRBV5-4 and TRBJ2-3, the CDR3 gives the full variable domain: ETGVTQSPTHLIKTRGQQVTLRCSSQSGHNTVSWYQQALGQGPQFIFQYYREEENGRGNFPPRFSGLQFPNYSSELNVNALELDDSALYLCASGRSRALAGHTDTQYFGPGTRLTVL.

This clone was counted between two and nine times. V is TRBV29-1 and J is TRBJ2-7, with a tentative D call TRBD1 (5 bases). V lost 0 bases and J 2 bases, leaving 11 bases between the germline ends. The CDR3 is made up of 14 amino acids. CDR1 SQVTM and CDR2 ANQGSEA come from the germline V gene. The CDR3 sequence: CSVEEGPRPYEQYF. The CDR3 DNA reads TGCAGCGTTGAAGAGGGGCCCCGTCCCTACGAGCAGTACTTC.

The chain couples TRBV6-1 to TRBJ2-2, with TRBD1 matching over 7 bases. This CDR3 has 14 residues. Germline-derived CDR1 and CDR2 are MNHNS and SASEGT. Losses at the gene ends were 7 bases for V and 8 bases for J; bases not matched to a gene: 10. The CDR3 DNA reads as TGTGCCAGCACCCGGGACAGTGAATGGGGGGAGCTGTTTTTT. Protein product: CASTRDSEWGELFF.

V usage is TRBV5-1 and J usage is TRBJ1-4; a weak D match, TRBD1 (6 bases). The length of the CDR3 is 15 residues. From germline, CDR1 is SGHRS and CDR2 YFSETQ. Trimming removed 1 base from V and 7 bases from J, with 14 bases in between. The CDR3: CASSLSGVGPEKLFF. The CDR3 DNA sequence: TGCGCCAGCAGCTTGTCAGGGGTGGGACCTGAAAAACTGTTTTTT.

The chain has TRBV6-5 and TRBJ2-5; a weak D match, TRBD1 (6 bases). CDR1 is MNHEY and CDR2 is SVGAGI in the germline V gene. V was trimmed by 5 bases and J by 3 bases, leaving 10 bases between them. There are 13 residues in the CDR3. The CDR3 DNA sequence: TGTGCCAGCAGTACATACAGGGAAGAGACCCAGTACTTC. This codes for CASSTYREETQYF.

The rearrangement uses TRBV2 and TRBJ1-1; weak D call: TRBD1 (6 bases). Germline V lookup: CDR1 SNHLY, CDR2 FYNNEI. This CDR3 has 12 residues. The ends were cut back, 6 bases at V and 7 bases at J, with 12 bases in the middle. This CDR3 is CASRERDIEAFF. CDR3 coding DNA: TGTGCCAGCAGGGAAAGGGACATTGAAGCTTTCTTT.

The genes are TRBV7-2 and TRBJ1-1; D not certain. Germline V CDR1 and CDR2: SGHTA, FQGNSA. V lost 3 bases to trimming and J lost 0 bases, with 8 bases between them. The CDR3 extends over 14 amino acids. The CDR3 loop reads CASSFGMVNTEAFF. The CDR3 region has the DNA TGTGCCAGCAGCTTCGGTATGGTGAACACTGAAGCTTTCTTT.